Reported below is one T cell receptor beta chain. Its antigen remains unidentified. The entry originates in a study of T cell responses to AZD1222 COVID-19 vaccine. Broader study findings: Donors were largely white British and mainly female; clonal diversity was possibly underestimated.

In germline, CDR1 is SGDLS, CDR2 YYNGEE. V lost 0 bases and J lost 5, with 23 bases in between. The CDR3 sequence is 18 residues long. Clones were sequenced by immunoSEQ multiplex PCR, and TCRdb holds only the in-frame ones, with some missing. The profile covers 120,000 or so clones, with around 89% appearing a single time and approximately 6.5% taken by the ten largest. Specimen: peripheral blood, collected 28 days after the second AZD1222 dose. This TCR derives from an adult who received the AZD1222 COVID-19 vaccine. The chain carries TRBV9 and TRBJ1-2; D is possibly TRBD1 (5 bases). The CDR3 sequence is CASSVEGRGAPRGYGYTF. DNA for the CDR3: TGTGCCAGCAGCGTAGAGGGTCGCGGGGCCCCGAGGGGATATGGCTACACCTTC.